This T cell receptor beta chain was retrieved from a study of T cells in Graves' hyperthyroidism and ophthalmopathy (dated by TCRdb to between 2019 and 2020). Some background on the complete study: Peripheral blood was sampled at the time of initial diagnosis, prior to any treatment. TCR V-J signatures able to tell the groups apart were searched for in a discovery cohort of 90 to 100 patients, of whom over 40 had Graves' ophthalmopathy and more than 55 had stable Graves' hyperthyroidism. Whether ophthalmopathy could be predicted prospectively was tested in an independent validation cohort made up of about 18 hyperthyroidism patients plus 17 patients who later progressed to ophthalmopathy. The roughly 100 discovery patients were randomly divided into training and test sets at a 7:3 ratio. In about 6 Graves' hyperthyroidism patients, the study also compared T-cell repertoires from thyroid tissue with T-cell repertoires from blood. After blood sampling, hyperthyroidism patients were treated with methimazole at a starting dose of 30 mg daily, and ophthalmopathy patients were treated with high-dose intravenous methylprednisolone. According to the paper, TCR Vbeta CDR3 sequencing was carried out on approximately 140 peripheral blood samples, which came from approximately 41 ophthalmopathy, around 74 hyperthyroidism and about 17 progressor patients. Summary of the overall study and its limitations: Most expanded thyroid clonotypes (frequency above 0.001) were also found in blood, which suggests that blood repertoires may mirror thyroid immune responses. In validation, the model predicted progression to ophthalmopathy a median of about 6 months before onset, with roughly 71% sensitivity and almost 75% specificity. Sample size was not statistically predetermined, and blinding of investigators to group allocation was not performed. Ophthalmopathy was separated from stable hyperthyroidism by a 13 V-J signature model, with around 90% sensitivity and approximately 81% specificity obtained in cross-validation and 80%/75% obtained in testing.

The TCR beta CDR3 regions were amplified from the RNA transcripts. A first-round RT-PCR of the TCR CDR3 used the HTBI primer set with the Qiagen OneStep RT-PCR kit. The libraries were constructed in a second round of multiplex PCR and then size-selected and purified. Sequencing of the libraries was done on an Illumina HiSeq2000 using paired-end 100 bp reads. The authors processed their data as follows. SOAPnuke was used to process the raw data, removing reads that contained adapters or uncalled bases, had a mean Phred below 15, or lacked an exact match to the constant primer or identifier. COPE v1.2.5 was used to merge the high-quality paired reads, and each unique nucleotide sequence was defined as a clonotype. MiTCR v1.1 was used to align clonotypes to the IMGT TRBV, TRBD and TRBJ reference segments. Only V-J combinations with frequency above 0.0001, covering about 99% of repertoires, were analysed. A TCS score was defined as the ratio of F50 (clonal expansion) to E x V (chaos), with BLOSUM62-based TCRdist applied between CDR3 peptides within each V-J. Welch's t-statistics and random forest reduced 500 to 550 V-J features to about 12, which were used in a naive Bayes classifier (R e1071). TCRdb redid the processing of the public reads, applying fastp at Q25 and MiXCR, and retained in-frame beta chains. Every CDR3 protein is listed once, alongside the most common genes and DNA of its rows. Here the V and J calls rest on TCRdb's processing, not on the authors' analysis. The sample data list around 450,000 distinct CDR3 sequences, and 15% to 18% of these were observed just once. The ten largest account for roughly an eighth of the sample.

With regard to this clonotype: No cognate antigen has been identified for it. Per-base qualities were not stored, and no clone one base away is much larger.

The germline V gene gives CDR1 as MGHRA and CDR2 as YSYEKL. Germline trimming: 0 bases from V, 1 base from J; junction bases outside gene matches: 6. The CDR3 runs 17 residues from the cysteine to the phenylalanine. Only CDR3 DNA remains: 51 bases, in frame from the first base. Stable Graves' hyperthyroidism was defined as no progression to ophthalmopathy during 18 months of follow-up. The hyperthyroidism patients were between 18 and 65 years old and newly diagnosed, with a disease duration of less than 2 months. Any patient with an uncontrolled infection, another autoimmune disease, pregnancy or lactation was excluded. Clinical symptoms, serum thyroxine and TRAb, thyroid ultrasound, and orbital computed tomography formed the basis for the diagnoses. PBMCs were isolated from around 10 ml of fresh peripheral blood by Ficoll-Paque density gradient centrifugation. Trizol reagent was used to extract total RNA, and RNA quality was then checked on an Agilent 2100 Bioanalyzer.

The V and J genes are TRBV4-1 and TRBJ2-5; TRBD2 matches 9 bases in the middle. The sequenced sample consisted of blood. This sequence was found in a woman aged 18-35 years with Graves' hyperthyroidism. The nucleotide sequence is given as TGCGCCAGCAGCCAAGATTTGAGACTAGCGGCCCAAGAGACCCAGTACTTC. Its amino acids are CASSQDLRLAAQETQYF.